The T cell receptor beta chain under discussion was sequenced for a study of OX40 agonist ivuxolimab in advanced cancers. Background for the entire study: Ivuxolimab was an agonistic, fully human IgG2 monoclonal antibody directed against OX40 (CD134), a costimulatory receptor. In the dose-escalation cohort, 82.7% of patients were male, and the mean age was around 60 years, with a range of about 23 to 85. The paper reports the monotherapy dose-escalation portion (N of about 47 patients) of the phase I ivuxolimab trial. The purpose of peripheral TCRbeta sequencing was to test whether ivuxolimab changed TCR sequence diversity and led to clonal T-cell expansion. Patients were allowed to have had prior anti-PD-1, anti-PD-L1 or anti-CTLA-4 therapy, and roughly two fifths of the dose-escalation patients had been treated with checkpoint inhibitors. Partial responses were achieved by three dose-escalation patients, of whom one had hepatocellular carcinoma and two had cutaneous melanoma. Intravenous ivuxolimab was administered to patients every 2 weeks at six dose levels: 0.01, 0.1, 0.3, 1.5, 3 and 10 mg/kg. Among the 50 to 55 dose-escalation patients, about 20 had hepatocellular carcinoma, 15 melanoma, 9 renal cell carcinoma and 9 head and neck cancer.

Relative to germline, V is missing 5 bases and J is missing 11 bases, with 9 bases of the junction outside any gene match. The CDR1 and CDR2 encoded by the germline V gene are SGHAT and FQNNGV. Reading from cysteine to phenylalanine, the CDR3 counts 13 amino acids. Kept here is only the CDR3 DNA, which spans 39 bases and is read in frame from base 1. Genomic DNA was isolated from the sorted cells so that the TCRbeta CDR3 region could be sequenced. The immunoSEQ Assay was used to sequence the TCRbeta CDR3 regions. Drawn from immuneACCESS, this table holds only the in-frame rearrangements with V and J called that TCRdb kept. Clones are partly lost; checked studies trace under half to an unresolved V gene and leave the rest unexplained. Recorded for this sample are about 47,000 clones; roughly 86% of them occurred a single time. The biggest ten clones account for 30% to 45% of the sample. A note on this clone: What this receptor recognizes is not known. The record has no base qualities; no much larger clone is one base away.

What the study reported, not specific to this receptor: Low levels of normalized T-cell clonal expansion were also seen in some patients who did not respond. After ivuxolimab, expanded clones were on average more numerous among CD8+ T cells than among CD4+ T cells. Partial responders in the 0.1-3.0 mg/kg groups had among the lowest normalized peripheral clonal expansion, especially among CD8+ T cells. Antigen specificity was not determined for the clonally expanded peripheral T cells. At doses from 0.1 to 3.0 mg/kg, clonal expansion was seen in both CD4+ and CD8+ blood T cells between baseline and week 6.

The trial excluded patients who had a history of autoimmune disease or were on systemic immunosuppression. Peripheral blood for TCR sequencing was collected from all dose cohorts at baseline, on cycle 4 day 1, and on cycle 7 day 1. The samples were taken from a phase I, first-in-human, multicenter, open-label dose-escalation trial of ivuxolimab. The trial enrolled adults with locally advanced or metastatic head and neck squamous cell, hepatocellular, melanoma or renal cell carcinoma. Before TCR sequencing, CD4+ T cells and CD8+ T cells were sorted from peripheral blood as separate populations. Sample: CD4+ or CD8+ T cells sorted from blood, taken in a trial of the OX40 agonist ivuxolimab. This receptor chain uses TRBV11-2 and TRBJ2-1, and 7 junctional nucleotides match TRBD2. This sequence originates from an adult with an advanced solid tumor such as melanoma, head and neck, liver or kidney cancer. DNA sequence: TGTGCCAGCAGCCTCACGAGGGAGGGAAAGCAGTTCTTC. It translates as CASSLTREGKQFF. The entire variable domain, with the stretches around the CDR3 drawn from the reference TRBV11-2 and TRBJ2-1 proteins, is EAGVAQSPRYKIIEKRQSVAFWCNPISGHATLYWYQQILGQGPKLLIQFQNNGVVDDSQLPKDRFSAERLKGVDSTLKIQPAKLEDSAVYLCASSLTREGKQFFGPGTRLTVL.